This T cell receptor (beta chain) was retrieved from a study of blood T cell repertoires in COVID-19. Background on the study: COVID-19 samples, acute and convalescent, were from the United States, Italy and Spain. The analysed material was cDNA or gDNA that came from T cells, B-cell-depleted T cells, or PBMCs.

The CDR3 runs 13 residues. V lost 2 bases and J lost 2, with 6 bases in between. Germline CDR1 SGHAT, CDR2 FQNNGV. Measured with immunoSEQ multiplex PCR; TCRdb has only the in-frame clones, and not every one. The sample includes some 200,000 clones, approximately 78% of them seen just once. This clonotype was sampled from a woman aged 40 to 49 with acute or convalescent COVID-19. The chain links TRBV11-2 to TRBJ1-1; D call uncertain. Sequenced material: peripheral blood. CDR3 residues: CASSLRGNTEAFF. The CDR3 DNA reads TGTGCCAGCAGCTTACGGGGAAACACTGAAGCTTTCTTT. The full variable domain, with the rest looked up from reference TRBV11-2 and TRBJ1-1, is EAGVAQSPRYKIIEKRQSVAFWCNPISGHATLYWYQQILGQGPKLLIQFQNNGVVDDSQLPKDRFSAERLKGVDSTLKIQPAKLEDSAVYLCASSLRGNTEAFFGQGTRLTVV.